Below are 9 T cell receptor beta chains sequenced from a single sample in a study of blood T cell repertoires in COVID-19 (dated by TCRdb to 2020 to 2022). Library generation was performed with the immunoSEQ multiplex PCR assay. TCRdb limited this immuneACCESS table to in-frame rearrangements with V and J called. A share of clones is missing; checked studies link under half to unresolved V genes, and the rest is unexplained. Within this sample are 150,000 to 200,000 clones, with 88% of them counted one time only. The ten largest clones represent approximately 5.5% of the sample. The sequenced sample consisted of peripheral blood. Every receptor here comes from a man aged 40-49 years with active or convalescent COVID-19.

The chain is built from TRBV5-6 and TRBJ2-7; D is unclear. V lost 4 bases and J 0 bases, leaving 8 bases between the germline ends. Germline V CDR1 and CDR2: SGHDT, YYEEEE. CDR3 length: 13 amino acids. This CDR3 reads CASSPSPSYEQYF. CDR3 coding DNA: TGTGCCAGCAGCCCCTCTCCCTCCTACGAGCAGTACTTC.

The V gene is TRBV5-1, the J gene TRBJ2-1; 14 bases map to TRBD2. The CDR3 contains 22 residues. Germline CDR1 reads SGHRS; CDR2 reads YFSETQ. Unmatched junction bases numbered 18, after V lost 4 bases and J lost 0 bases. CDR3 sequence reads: CASSGGLVTGTSGGRSYNEQFF. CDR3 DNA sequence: TGCGCCAGCAGCGGGGGACTTGTGACCGGGACTAGCGGGGGTCGCTCCTACAATGAGCAGTTCTTC.

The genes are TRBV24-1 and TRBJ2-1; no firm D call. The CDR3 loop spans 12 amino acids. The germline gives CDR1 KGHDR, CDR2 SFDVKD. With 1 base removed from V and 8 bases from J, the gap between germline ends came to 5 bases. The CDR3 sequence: CATSDLYDEQFF. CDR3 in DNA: TGTGCCACCAGTGATTTATATGATGAGCAGTTCTTC.

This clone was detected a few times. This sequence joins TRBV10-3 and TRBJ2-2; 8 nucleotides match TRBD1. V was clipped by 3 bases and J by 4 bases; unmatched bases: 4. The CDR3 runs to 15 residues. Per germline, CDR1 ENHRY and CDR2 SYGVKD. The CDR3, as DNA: TGTGCCATCAGTGAAAGGACAGGGTTCACCGGGGAGCTGTTTTTT. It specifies CAISERTGFTGELFF.

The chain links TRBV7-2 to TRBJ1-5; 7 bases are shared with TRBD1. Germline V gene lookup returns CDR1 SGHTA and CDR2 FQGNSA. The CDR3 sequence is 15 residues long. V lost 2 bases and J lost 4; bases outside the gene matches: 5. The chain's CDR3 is CASSLRGQLNQPQHF. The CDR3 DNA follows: TGTGCCAGCAGCTTAAGGGGACAGCTAAATCAGCCCCAGCATTTT.

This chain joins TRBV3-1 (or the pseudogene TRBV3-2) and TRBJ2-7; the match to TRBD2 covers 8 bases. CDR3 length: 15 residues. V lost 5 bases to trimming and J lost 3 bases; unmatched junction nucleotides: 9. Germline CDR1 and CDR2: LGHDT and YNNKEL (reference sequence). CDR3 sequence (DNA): TGTGCCAGCAGCTTATACCGGGGGGGCCTCTACGAGCAGTACTTC. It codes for CASSLYRGGLYEQYF.

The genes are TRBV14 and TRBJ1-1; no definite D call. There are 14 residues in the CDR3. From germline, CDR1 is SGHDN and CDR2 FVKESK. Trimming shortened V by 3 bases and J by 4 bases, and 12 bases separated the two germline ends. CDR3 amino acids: CASSQSRVSTEAFF. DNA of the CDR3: TGTGCCAGCAGCCAGTCGAGGGTCTCCACTGAAGCTTTCTTT. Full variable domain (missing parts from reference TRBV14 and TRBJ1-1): EAGVTQFPSHSVIEKGQTVTLRCDPISGHDNLYWYRRVMGKEIKFLLHFVKESKQDESGMPNNRFLAERTGGTYSTLKVQPAELEDSGVYFCASSQSRVSTEAFFGQGTRLTVV.

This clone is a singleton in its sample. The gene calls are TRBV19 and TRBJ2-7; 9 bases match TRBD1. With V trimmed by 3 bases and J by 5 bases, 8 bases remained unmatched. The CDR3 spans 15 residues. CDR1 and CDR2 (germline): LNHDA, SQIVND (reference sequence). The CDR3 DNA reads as TGTGCCAGTAGTATCTCCGGGACAGGGATCGACGAGCAGTACTTC. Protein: CASSISGTGIDEQYF.

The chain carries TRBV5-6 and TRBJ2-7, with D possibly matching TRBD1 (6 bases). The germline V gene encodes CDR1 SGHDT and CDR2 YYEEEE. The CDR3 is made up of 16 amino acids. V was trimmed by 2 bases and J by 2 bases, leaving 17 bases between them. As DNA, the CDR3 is TGTGCCAGCAGCTTTGAGCGGACAGACAAACCCTACGAGCAGTACTTC. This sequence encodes CASSFERTDKPYEQYF.